This TCR beta chain comes out of a study of blood T cells in healthy people across ages. This CDR3 contains 14 residues. The ends lost 5 bases at V and 6 bases at J; junction bases unmatched: 8. Germline-derived CDR1 and CDR2 are SEHNR and FQNEAQ (reference sequence). A second PCR of about 6 to 12 cycles used a sample-barcoded 5' primer and a J-beta primer mix. MiXCR was run by TCRdb on the 5' RACE reads, yielding one entry per CDR3 protein. The table lists approximately 400,000 distinct CDR3 sequences, about 52% of them singletons. This receptor was obtained from a man aged 60 to 75 in good health. Material: blood. The chain uses TRBV7-9 and TRBJ2-7; 9 bases map to TRBD1. CDR3 DNA: TGTGCCAGCAGCATACGACAGGGGGTCCGCGAGCAGTACTTC. Its translation is CASSIRQGVREQYF.